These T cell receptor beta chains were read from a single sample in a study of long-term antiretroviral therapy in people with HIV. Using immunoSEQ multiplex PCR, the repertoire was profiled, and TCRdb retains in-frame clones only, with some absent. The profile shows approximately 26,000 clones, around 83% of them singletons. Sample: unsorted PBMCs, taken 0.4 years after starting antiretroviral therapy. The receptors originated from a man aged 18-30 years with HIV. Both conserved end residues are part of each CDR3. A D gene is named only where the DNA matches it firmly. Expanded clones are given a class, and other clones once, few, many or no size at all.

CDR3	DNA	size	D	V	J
CAMGEGDGEQFF	TGTGCCATGGGGGAGGGTGATGGGGAGCAGTTCTTC	NA	TRBD2	TRBV10-3	TRBJ2-1
CASSTPLLGEQYF	TGTGCCAGTAGTACCCCTTTGCTCGGCGAGCAGTACTTC	NA	NA	TRBV19	TRBJ2-7
CSARWAGELFF	TGCAGTGCTAGGTGGGCCGGGGAGCTGTTTTTT	few	NA	TRBV20-1	TRBJ2-2
CASTLGTGDYTGELFF	TGTGCCAGCACCCTTGGGACAGGGGATTACACCGGGGAGCTGTTTTTT	NA	TRBD1	TRBV27	TRBJ2-2
CASSSTGGRQRYEQYF	TGCGCCAGCAGCTCGACAGGGGGCCGTCAAAGGTACGAGCAGTACTTC	NA	TRBD1	TRBV5-1	TRBJ2-7
CASSLGGGQAMNTEAFF	TGTGCCAGCAGCTTAGGGGGGGGACAGGCCATGAACACTGAAGCTTTCTTT	NA	TRBD1	TRBV7-9	TRBJ1-1
CASGTTGPSLRVNTEAFF	TGTGCTAGTGGTACTACCGGGCCGAGTTTGAGAGTGAACACTGAAGCTTTCTTT	NA	NA	TRBV12-5	TRBJ1-1
CASSSRAGRYYEQYF	TGTGCCAGCAGCTCACGGGCCGGGAGATACTACGAGCAGTACTTC	NA	NA	TRBV7-8	TRBJ2-7
CASSVAGPPYEQYF	TGTGCCAGCAGCGTAGCAGGCCCTCCCTACGAGCAGTACTTC	NA	NA	TRBV9	TRBJ2-7
CASSLLGTKNTEAFF	TGCGCCAGCAGCCTGTTAGGGACAAAGAACACTGAAGCTTTCTTT	NA	NA	TRBV5-1	TRBJ1-1
CASSMDRAYEQYF	TGTGCCAGTAGTATGGACAGGGCCTACGAGCAGTACTTC	NA	TRBD1	TRBV19	TRBJ2-7
CASSQDGGSFYGYTF	TGCGCCAGCAGCCAAGATGGCGGGAGTTTCTATGGCTACACCTTC	NA	NA	TRBV4-3	TRBJ1-2
CASSSVQGDLNTEAFF	TGTGCCAGCAGTTCGGTACAGGGGGACCTGAACACTGAAGCTTTCTTT	NA	TRBD1	TRBV28	TRBJ1-1
CASSATSGGAYNEQFF	TGTGCCAGCAGCGCGACTAGCGGGGGGGCATACAATGAGCAGTTCTTC	NA	TRBD2	TRBV7-9	TRBJ2-1
CASSLALGDYEQYF	TGTGCCAGCAGCTTAGCTCTAGGCGACTACGAGCAGTACTTC	once	NA	TRBV7-8	TRBJ2-7
CASSPRDRGGNEQFF	TGTGCCAGCAGTCCCCGGGACAGGGGTGGCAATGAGCAGTTCTTC	few	TRBD1	TRBV6-4	TRBJ2-1
CASSPLGGGEKLFF	TGTGCCAGCAGCCCGCTGGGGGGAGGGGAAAAACTGTTTTTT	NA	NA	TRBV6-1	TRBJ1-4
CASSIKETVGAFF	TGTGCCAGTAGTATTAAGGAGACCGTAGGAGCTTTCTTT	NA	NA	TRBV19	TRBJ1-1
CASSSWEGQYF	TGTGCCAGCAGCAGCTGGGAGGGGCAGTACTTC	few	TRBD2	TRBV25-1	TRBJ2-7
CASSLGGQGFYEQYF	TGTGCCAGCAGCTTAGGGGGCCAGGGGTTCTACGAGCAGTACTTC	NA	NA	TRBV7-6	TRBJ2-7
CAIKENYGYTF	TGTGCCATCAAAGAGAACTATGGCTACACCTTC	NA	NA	TRBV10-3	TRBJ1-2
CASSQVRTAEKLFF	TGCGCCAGCAGCCAAGTCAGAACCGCAGAAAAACTGTTTTTT	few	NA	TRBV4-1	TRBJ1-4
CASGDSFLGEKLFF	TGCGCCAGCGGAGACTCGTTCTTGGGAGAAAAACTGTTTTTT	NA	NA	TRBV5-1	TRBJ1-4
CASSFPGQGLREQYF	TGTGCCAGCAGTTTTCCGGGACAGGGCCTACGCGAGCAGTACTTC	NA	TRBD1	TRBV28	TRBJ2-7
CASSLYTGGAQVQAKNIQYF	TGCGCCAGCAGCTTGTACACGGGGGGGGCCCAGGTCCAAGCCAAAAACATTCAGTACTTC	NA	TRBD2	TRBV5-1	TRBJ2-4
CASSLPGQLNTF	TGTGCCAGTAGCCTCCCGGGACAGCTAAACACCTTC	NA	TRBD1	TRBV19	TRBJ1-2
CASSQDEVAPYEQYF	TGCGCCAGCAGCCAAGATGAAGTAGCCCCCTACGAGCAGTACTTC	NA	NA	TRBV4-1	TRBJ2-7
CASSIGGQLNTEAFF	TGTGCCAGTAGTATTGGGGGACAGCTCAACACTGAAGCTTTCTTT	NA	TRBD1	TRBV19	TRBJ1-1
CASSLSSRGASQHF	TGTGCCAGCAGTTTATCGAGCAGGGGGGCGTCCCAGCATTTT	few	TRBD1	TRBV27	TRBJ1-5
CASSYPRGNEQYF	TGTGCCAGCAGTTACCCGAGGGGGAACGAGCAGTACTTC	NA	NA	TRBV6-6	TRBJ2-7
CAIRPSGGTDTQYF	TGTGCCATCAGGCCTTCAGGGGGCACAGATACGCAGTATTTT	NA	NA	TRBV10-3	TRBJ2-3
CASSFVDRLGVNEQFF	TGTGCCAGCAGTTTCGTGGACAGGTTGGGGGTCAATGAGCAGTTCTTC	NA	TRBD1	TRBV28	TRBJ2-1
CASSSRGPYEQYF	TGTGCCAGCAGCTCCCGGGGGCCCTACGAGCAGTACTTC	NA	NA	TRBV5-4	TRBJ2-7
CASSYSGSADTQYF	TGTGCCAGCAGCTACAGCGGGAGTGCAGATACGCAGTATTTT	NA	TRBD2	TRBV7-6	TRBJ2-3
CASSQVTAHGYTF	TGCGCCAGCAGCCAAGTAACAGCTCACGGCTACACCTTC	NA	NA	TRBV4-3	TRBJ1-2
CASSRRPESTEAFF	TGTGCCAGCAGTCGCCGTCCGGAGAGCACTGAAGCTTTCTTT	NA	NA	TRBV6-6	TRBJ1-1
CATEDGRYNEQFF	TGTGCCACAGAGGACGGGAGGTACAATGAGCAGTTCTTC	once	TRBD2	TRBV6-1	TRBJ2-1
CASSQEFRENAYEQYF	TGCGCCAGCAGCCAAGAATTCAGGGAGAACGCCTACGAGCAGTACTTC	NA	NA	TRBV4-3	TRBJ2-7